What follows are 13 T cell receptor beta chains derived from one specimen sequenced in a study of control samples from healthy donors and cancer patients. Assay used: immunoSEQ multiplex PCR; TCRdb lists only in-frame clones, some missing. The top ten clones hold under 15% of a sample with tens of thousands of clones, 88% of them seen once. The sample comprised blood. These receptors originate from a woman between 70 and 85 years old in good health.

The V gene is TRBV3-1 (or the pseudogene TRBV3-2), the J gene TRBJ2-1; 7 bases are shared with TRBD2. Germline loops: CDR1 LGHDT, CDR2 YNNKEL (reference sequence). The ends lost 0 bases at V and 5 bases at J; junction bases unmatched: 10. The CDR3 runs 17 residues. The DNA of the CDR3 is TGTGCCAGCAGCCAAGAATTGGCTAGCGGTCCGAACAATGAGCAGTTCTTC. Translated: CASSQELASGPNNEQFF.

This chain connects TRBV18 to TRBJ1-1, with TRBD1 identical over 8 bases. V lost 5 bases, J lost 1 base, and 6 bases stayed unmatched. Germline V gives CDR1 KGHSH, CDR2 LQKENI. This CDR3 region has 15 residues. The CDR3 region has the DNA TGTGCCAGCTCAGGGACAGGTGGGAGGAACACTGAAGCTTTCTTT. This sequence encodes CASSGTGGRNTEAFF. The full variable domain, with the rest looked up from reference TRBV18 and TRBJ1-1, is NAGVMQNPRHLVRRRGQEARLRCSPMKGHSHVYWYRQLPEEGLKFMVYLQKENIIDESGMPKERFSAEFPKEGPSILRIQQVVRGDSAAYFCASSGTGGRNTEAFFGQGTRLTVV.

V and J are TRBV20-1 and TRBJ1-5; D uncertain. CDR1 is DFQATT and CDR2 is SNEGSKA in the germline V gene (reference sequence). The V end lost 3 bases, the J end lost 1 base, and 10 bases lay between the germline ends. CDR3 size: 14 residues. CDR3 sequence reads: CSASRRGSNQPQHF. The CDR3 DNA reads as TGCAGTGCTAGTCGTCGGGGAAGCAATCAGCCCCAGCATTTT.

The rearrangement links TRBV15 to TRBJ2-3, with TRBD2 matching over 7 bases. The J segment lost 7 bases and the V segment lost 0 bases, leaving 13 bases of the junction unmatched. CDR1 is LNHNV, CDR2 YYDKDF, per germline (reference sequence). This CDR3 has 17 amino acids. The CDR3 coding sequence is TGTGCCACCAGCAGAGATAGGGACGGGGGGACCCCCCATACGCAGTATTTT. The encoded protein is CATSRDRDGGTPHTQYF.

The genes are TRBV4-3 and TRBJ2-7; D ambiguous. V lost 0 bases, J lost 3 bases, and 6 bases lay in between. CDR3 length equals 13 residues. Germline CDR1 and CDR2: LGHNA and YSLEER. Written as DNA, the CDR3 is TGCGCCAGCAGCCAAGATATGGGCTACGAGCAGTACTTC. It encodes CASSQDMGYEQYF.

The chain joins TRBV25-1 to TRBJ1-2, with a tentative D call TRBD1 (5 bases). The CDR3 spans 11 residues. V lost 4 bases to trimming and J lost 5 bases, with 5 bases between them. CDR1 and CDR2 from the germline V gene are MGHDK and SYGVNS. In nucleotides, the CDR3 is TGTGCCAGCAGTGGGGGGTATGGCTACACCTTC. Its protein product is CASSGGYGYTF.

The genes are TRBV7-8 and TRBJ1-1; D not certain. CDR1 and CDR2 from the germline V gene are SGHVS and FQNEAQ. The germline V and J ends were trimmed by 4 bases and 1 base, with 7 bases remaining between them. This CDR3 contains 13 residues. The CDR3 DNA follows: TGTGCCAGCAGCTCCCGGAGGAACACTGAAGCTTTCTTT. Protein: CASSSRRNTEAFF.

The V call is TRBV19, the J call TRBJ1-1; D may be TRBD1 (6 bases). This CDR3 contains 17 residues. Per germline, CDR1 LNHDA and CDR2 SQIVND (reference sequence). V gave up 6 bases and J gave up 0 bases, with 20 bases separating them. The CDR3 DNA sequence: TGTGCCAGTAGCCCCAGGGGTTTCGGTTACATGAACACTGAAGCTTTCTTT. Its translation: CASSPRGFGYMNTEAFF.

The gene calls are TRBV2 and TRBJ2-3; 7 bases map to TRBD2. Germline V gene lookup returns CDR1 SNHLY and CDR2 FYNNEI. J was trimmed by 0 bases and V by 3 bases; bases with no gene match: 6. The CDR3 totals 16 residues. The CDR3 sequence: CASSEGGAGSTDTQYF. CDR3 nucleotides: TGTGCCAGCAGTGAGGGGGGAGCGGGGAGCACAGATACGCAGTATTTT.

The rearrangement uses TRBV5-1 and TRBJ1-6; a possible D gene is TRBD1 (6 bases). The germline V gene has CDR1 SGHRS and CDR2 YFSETQ. V dropped 0 bases and J dropped 5 bases, with 9 bases sitting between them. The CDR3 consists of 15 residues. The CDR3 sequence is CASSLERGNNSPLHF. In DNA form, the CDR3 reads TGCGCCAGCAGCTTGGAAAGGGGGAATAATTCACCCCTCCACTTT.

This chain uses TRBV24-1 with TRBJ1-2, with D possibly being TRBD1 (6 bases). This CDR3 has 14 residues. V lost 3 bases to trimming and J lost 4 bases, with 11 bases between them. CDR1 and CDR2 (germline): KGHDR, SFDVKD. The CDR3 reads CATSDADSLYGYTF. The CDR3 bases are TGTGCCACCAGTGATGCGGACAGCCTCTATGGCTACACCTTC.

The gene calls are TRBV29-1 and TRBJ1-1; possibly TRBD1 for D (5 bases). The germline V gene encodes CDR1 SQVTM and CDR2 ANQGSEA. V was trimmed by 3 bases and J by 0 bases, leaving 5 bases between them. This CDR3 is 12 amino acids long. The chain's CDR3 is CSVDRVNTEAFF. DNA for the CDR3: TGCAGCGTTGACAGGGTGAACACTGAAGCTTTCTTT. Full variable domain (rest looked up from reference TRBV29-1 and TRBJ1-1): SAVISQKPSRDICQRGTSLTIQCQVDSQVTMMFWYRQQPGQSLTLIATANQGSEATYESGFVIDKFPISRPNLTFSTLTVSNMSPEDSSIYLCSVDRVNTEAFFGQGTRLTVV.

The chain has TRBV4-3 and TRBJ2-6; 8 nucleotides agree with TRBD2. The trim removed 0 bases at V and 0 bases at J, leaving 7 bases unmatched. Germline V gene data show CDR1 as LGHNA and CDR2 as YSLEER. This CDR3 spans 19 amino acids. The DNA for the CDR3 is TGCGCCAGCAGCCAAGACATGCCGGGGACTAGCTCTGGGGCCAACGTCCTGACTTTC. Protein product: CASSQDMPGTSSGANVLTF.